The clone carrying this T cell receptor (beta chain) has a count of ten or more. This sample is part of a study of regulatory T cells in long-lasting Graves disease. Study overall: Less than 3 months of antithyroid drugs had been taken by newly diagnosed Graves' patients.

The CDR3 covers 14 residues. From germline, CDR1 is DFQATT and CDR2 SNEGSKA (reference sequence). With 6 bases clipped from V and 0 bases from J, the junction kept 6 bases outside the gene matches. The sample's time point: newly diagnosed GD, antithyroid drugs for less than 3 months. The authors made the TCR library using RNA they extracted from PBMCs. Relying on iRepertoire HTBI primers and Arm-PCR of CDR3 regions, the team built TCR beta libraries. TCRdb processed the multiplex PCR reads anew with MiXCR; each CDR3 protein has one entry. In the table there are a few hundred thousand distinct CDR3 sequences, approximately 12% of which are singletons. These data also formed part of another study, on T cells in Graves' hyperthyroidism and ophthalmopathy.

This specimen was peripheral blood mononuclear cells (PBMCs), taken at new diagnosis, from a patient treated with antithyroid drugs. The origin of this receptor is a woman under 30 with Graves disease. The chain is built from TRBV20-1 and TRBJ2-3; TRBD1 agrees at 7 bases. As DNA, the CDR3 is TGCAGTGCGCGACAGGGCACTAGCACAGATACGCAGTATTTT. Residues: CSARQGTSTDTQYF.